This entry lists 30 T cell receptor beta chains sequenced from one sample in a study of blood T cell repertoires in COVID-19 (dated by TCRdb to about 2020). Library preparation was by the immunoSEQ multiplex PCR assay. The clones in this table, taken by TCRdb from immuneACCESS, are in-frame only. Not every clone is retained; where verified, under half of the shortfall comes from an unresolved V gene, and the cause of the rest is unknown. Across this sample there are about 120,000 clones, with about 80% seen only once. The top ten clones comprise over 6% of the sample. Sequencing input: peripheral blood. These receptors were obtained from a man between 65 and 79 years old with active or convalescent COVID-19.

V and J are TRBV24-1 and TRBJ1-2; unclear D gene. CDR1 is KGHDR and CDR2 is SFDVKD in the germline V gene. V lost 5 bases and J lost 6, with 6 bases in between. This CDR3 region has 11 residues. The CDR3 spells CATSGDDGYTF. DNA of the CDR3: TGTGCCACCAGTGGAGATGATGGCTACACCTTC.

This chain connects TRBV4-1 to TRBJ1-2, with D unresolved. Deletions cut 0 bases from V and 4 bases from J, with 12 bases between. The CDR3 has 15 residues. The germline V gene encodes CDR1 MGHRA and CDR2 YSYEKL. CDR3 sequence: CASSQDGDPFYGYTF. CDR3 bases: TGCGCCAGCAGCCAAGACGGGGATCCCTTCTATGGCTACACCTTC.

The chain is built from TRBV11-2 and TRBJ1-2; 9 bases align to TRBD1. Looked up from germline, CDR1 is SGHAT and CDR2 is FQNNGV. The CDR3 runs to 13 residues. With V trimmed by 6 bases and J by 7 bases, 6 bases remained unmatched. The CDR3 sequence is CASRTGGMRGYTF. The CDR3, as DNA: TGTGCCAGCAGGACAGGGGGTATGCGTGGCTACACCTTC.

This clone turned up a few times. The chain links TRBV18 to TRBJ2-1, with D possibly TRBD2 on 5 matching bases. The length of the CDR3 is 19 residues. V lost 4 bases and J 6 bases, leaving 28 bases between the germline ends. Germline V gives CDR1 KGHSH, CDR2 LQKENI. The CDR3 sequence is CASSLVDFNPGVLGNEQFF. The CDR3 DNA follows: TGTGCCAGCTCACTCGTTGATTTTAATCCCGGGGTGTTAGGCAATGAGCAGTTCTTC.

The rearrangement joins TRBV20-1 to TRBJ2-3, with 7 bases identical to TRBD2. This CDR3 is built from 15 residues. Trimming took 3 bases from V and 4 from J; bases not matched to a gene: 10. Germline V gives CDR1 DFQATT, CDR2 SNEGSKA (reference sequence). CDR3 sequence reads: CSASRGEGRADTQYF. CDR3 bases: TGCAGTGCTAGTCGGGGGGAGGGCCGTGCAGATACGCAGTATTTT.

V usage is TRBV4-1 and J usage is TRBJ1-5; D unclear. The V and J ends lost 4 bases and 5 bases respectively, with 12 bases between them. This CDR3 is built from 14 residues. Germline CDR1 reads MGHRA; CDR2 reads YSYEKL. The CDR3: CASSPDGRDQPQHF. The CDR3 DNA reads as TGCGCCAGCAGCCCAGACGGGAGAGATCAGCCCCAGCATTTT.

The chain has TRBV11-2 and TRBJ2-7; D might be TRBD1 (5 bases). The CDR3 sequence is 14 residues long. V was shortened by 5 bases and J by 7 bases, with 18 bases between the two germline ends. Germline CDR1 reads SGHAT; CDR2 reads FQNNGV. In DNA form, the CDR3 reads TGTGCCAGCAGCACCCGGACCCTGGACACGGAGCAGTACTTC. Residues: CASSTRTLDTEQYF.

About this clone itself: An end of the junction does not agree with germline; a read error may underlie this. Here the CDR3 DNA reads TGTGCTAGCAGCCCTAGCGGGGGGGCCCAAGAGACCCAGTACTTC. As protein: CASSPSGGAQETQYF. The genes are TRBV7-7 and TRBJ2-5; 12 nucleotides align to TRBD2. In germline, CDR1 is SSHAT, CDR2 FNYEAQ (reference sequence). The CDR3 is 15 amino acids.

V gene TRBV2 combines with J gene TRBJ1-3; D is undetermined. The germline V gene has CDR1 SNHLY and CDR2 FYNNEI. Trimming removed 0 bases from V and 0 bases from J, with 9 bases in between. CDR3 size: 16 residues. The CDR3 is CASSEARGPSGNTIYF. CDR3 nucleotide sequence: TGTGCCAGCAGTGAAGCGCGAGGCCCCTCTGGAAACACCATATATTTT.

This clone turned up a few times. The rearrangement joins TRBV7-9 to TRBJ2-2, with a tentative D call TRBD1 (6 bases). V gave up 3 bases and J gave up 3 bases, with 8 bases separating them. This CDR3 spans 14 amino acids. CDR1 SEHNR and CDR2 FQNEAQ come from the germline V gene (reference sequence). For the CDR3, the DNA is TGTGCCAGCAGCTTCAAGGGGGACACCGGGGAGCTGTTTTTT. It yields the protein CASSFKGDTGELFF.

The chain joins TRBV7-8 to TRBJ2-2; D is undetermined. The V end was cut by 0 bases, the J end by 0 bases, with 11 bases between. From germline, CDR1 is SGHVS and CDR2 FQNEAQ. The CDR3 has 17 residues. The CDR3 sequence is CASSLAAGWTNTGELFF. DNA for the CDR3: TGTGCCAGCAGCTTAGCTGCCGGGTGGACGAACACCGGGGAGCTGTTTTTT. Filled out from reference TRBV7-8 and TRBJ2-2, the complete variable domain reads GAGVSQSPRYKVAKRGQDVALRCDPISGHVSLFWYQQALGQGPEFLTYFQNEAQLDKSGLPSDRFFAERPEGSVSTLKIQRTQQEDSAVYLCASSLAAGWTNTGELFFGEGSRLTVL.

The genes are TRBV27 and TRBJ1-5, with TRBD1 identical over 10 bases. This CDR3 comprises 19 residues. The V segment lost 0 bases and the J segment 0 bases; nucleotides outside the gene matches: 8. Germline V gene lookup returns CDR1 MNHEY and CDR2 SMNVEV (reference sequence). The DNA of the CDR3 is TGTGCCAGCAGTTTATCCGGACAGGGGGGTTTGTATAGCAATCAGCCCCAGCATTTT. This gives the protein CASSLSGQGGLYSNQPQHF.

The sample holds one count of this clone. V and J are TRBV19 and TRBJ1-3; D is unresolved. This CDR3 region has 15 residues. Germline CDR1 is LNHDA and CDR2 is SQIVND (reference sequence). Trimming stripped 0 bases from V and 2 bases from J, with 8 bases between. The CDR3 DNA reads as TGTGCCAGTAGTATAGATCGGGGAACTGGAAACACCATATATTTT. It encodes CASSIDRGTGNTIYF. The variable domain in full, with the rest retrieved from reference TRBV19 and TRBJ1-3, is DGGITQSPKYLFRKEGQNVTLSCEQNLNHDAMYWYRQDPGQGLRLIYYSQIVNDFQKGDIAEGYSVSREKKESFPLTVTSAQKNPTAFYLCASSIDRGTGNTIYFGEGSWLTVV.

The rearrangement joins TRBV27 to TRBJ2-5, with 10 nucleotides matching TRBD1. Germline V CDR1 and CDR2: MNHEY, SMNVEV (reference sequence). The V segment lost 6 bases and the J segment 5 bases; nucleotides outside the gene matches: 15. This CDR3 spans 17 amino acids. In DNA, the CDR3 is TGTGCCAGCAGCCCAAGGGGTCGACAGGGGGCGGAGGAGACCCAGTACTTC. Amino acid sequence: CASSPRGRQGAEETQYF.

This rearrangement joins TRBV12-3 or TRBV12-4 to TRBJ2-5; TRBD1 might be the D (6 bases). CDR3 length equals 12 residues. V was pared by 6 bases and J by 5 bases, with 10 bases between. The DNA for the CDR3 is TGTGCCAGCAGGCAGAGGGGGGAGACCCAGTACTTC. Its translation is CASRQRGETQYF.

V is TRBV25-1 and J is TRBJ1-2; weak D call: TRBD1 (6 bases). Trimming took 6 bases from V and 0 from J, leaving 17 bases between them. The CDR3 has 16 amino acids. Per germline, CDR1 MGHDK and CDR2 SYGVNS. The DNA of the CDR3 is TGTGCCAGCAGCAATACAGGGTTTAGTTCTAACTATGGCTACACCTTC. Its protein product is CASSNTGFSSNYGYTF.

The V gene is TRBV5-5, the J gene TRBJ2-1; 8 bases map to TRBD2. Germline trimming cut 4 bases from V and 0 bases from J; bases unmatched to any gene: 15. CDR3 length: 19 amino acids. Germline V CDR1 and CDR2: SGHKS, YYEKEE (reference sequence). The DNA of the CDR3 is TGTGCCAGCAGCATCTCCCCGCAAAGCGGGAGTGACTCCTACAATGAGCAGTTCTTC. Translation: CASSISPQSGSDSYNEQFF.

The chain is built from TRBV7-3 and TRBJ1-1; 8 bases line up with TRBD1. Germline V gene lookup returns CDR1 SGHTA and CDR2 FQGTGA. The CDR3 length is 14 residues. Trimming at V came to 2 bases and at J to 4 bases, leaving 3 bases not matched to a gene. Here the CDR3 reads CASSLQGAGTEAFF. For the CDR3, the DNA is TGTGCCAGCAGCTTACAGGGGGCAGGCACTGAAGCTTTCTTT.

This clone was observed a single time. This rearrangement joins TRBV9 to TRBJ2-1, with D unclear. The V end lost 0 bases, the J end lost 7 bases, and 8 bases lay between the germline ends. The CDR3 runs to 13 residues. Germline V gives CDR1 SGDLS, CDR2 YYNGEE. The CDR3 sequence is CASSVGSLNEQFF. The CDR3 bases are TGTGCCAGCAGCGTAGGTAGTCTGAATGAGCAGTTCTTC.

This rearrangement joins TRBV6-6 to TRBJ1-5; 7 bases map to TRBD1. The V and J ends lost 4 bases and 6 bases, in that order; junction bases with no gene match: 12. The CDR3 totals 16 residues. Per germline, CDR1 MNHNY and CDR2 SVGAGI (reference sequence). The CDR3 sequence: CASSLTGTAVSQPQHF. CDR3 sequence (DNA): TGTGCCAGCAGTTTGACAGGGACAGCCGTTAGTCAGCCCCAGCATTTT.

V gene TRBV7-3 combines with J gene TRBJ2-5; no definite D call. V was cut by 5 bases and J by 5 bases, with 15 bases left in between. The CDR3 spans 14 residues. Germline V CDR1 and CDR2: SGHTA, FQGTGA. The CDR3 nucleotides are TGTGCCAGCAGCCCCAAGACATTTCCTGAGACCCAGTACTTC. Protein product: CASSPKTFPETQYF.

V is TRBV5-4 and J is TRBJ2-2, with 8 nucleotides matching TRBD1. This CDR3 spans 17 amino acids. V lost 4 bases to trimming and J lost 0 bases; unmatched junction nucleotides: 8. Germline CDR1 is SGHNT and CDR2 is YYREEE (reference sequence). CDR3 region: CASSKNEGQANTGELFF. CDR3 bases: TGTGCCAGCAGCAAGAACGAGGGACAGGCGAACACCGGGGAGCTGTTTTTT.

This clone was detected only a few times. Here the CDR3 reads CASSLAGGPLETQYF. The CDR3 DNA reads TGTGCCAGCAGTTTGGCGGGAGGGCCCTTAGAGACCCAGTACTTC. This sequence joins TRBV28 and TRBJ2-5; 9 bases line up with TRBD2. Germline V gene sequence: CDR1 MDHEN, CDR2 SYDVKM. The CDR3 has 15 amino acids. With 3 bases clipped from V and 4 bases from J, the junction kept 6 bases outside the gene matches. The variable domain in full, completed from reference TRBV28 and TRBJ2-5, reads DVKVTQSSRYLVKRTGEKVFLECVQDMDHENMFWYRQDPGLGLRLIYFSYDVKMKEKGDIPEGYSVSREKKERFSLILESASTNQTSMYLCASSLAGGPLETQYFGPGTRLLVL.

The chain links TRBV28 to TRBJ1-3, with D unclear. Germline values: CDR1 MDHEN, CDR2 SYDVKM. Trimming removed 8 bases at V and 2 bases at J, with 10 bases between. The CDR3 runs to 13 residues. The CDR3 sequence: CASLREAGNTIYF. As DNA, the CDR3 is TGTGCCAGCCTGAGGGAGGCTGGAAACACCATATATTTT. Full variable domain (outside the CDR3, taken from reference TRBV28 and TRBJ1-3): DVKVTQSSRYLVKRTGEKVFLECVQDMDHENMFWYRQDPGLGLRLIYFSYDVKMKEKGDIPEGYSVSREKKERFSLILESASTNQTSMYLCASLREAGNTIYFGEGSWLTVV.

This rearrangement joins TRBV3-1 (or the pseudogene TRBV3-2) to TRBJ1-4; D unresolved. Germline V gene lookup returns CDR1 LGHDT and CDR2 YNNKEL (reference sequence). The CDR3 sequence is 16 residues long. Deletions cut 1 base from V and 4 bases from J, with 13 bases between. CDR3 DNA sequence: TGTGCCAGCAGCCAAGCCTTATCCCGGGATAATGAAAAACTGTTTTTT. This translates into CASSQALSRDNEKLFF.

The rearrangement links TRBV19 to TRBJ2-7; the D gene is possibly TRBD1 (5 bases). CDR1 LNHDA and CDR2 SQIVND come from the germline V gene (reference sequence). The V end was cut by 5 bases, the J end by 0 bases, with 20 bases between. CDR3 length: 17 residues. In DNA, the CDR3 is TGTGCCAGTAGTTACCTTTGGAAGGGGCGCGGCTCCTACGAGCAGTACTTC. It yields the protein CASSYLWKGRGSYEQYF. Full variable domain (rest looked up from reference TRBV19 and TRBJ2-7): DGGITQSPKYLFRKEGQNVTLSCEQNLNHDAMYWYRQDPGQGLRLIYYSQIVNDFQKGDIAEGYSVSREKKESFPLTVTSAQKNPTAFYLCASSYLWKGRGSYEQYFGPGTRLTVT.

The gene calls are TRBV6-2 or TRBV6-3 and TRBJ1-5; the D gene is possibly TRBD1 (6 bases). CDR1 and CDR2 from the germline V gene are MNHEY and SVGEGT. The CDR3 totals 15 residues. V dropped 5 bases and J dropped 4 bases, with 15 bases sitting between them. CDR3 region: CASSQTGTLNQPQHF. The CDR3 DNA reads TGTGCCAGCAGTCAAACCGGGACATTGAATCAGCCCCAGCATTTT.

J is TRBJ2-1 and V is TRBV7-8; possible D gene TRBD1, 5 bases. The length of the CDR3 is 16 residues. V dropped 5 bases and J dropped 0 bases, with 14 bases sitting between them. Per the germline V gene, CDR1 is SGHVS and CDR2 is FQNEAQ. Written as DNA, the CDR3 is TGTGCCAGCAGCACCTACAGGTTCGGCTCCTACAATGAGCAGTTCTTC. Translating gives CASSTYRFGSYNEQFF.

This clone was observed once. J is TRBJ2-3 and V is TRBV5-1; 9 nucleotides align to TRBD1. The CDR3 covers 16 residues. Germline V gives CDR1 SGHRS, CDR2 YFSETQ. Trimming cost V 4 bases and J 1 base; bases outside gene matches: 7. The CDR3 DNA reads TGCGCCAGCAGCAACCCGGGACAGGGAGGCACAGATACGCAGTATTTT. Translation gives CASSNPGQGGTDTQYF.

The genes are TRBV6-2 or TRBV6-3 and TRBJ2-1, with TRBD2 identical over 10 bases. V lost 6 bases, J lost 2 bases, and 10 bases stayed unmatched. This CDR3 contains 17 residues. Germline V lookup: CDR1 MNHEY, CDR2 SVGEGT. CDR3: CASSRSLAGGAYNEQFF. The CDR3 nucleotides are TGTGCCAGCAGCCGCTCCTTAGCGGGGGGAGCCTACAATGAGCAGTTCTTC.